This TCR beta chain was sequenced during a study of response to subunit inactivated influenza vaccine. General study results and limits: Seasonal influenza vaccination, on each occasion, was suggested by the authors to recruit few new T cells.

Each CDR3 protein gets one entry after TCRdb re-called the RT-PCR reads with MiXCR. The sample lists 800,000 or so distinct CDR3 sequences; 21% were seen once. The sample holds many counts of this clonotype. As yet, its antigen is unknown. The CDR3 is 15 amino acids. With V trimmed by 0 bases and J by 1 base, 2 bases remained unmatched. Looked up from germline, CDR1 is SGDLS and CDR2 is YYNGEE. Here the sequenced sample was PBMCs from blood, taken around 5 days after vaccination. This rearrangement joins TRBV9 to TRBJ2-3, with 7 bases identical to TRBD2. This TCR was sampled from a man in his forties or fifties who received an inactivated influenza vaccine. CDR3 in DNA: TGTGCCAGCAGCGTAGGTACTAGCGGCACAGATACGCAGTATTTT. It encodes CASSVGTSGTDTQYF.